Each of the 23 T cell receptor beta chains below was sequenced from the same sample in a study of cytomegalovirus exposure and HLA in healthy donors. PCR was performed using 60 Vbeta and 13 Jbeta primers. Sequenced by immunoSEQ multiplex PCR; TCRdb stores in-frame clones only, minus some. The sample includes about 90,000 clones, around 77% seen only once; the top ten take roughly 0.63%. Sequenced: PBMCs. Source of these receptors: a man aged 30-40 years in good health and CMV-seronegative.

V gene TRBV27 combines with J gene TRBJ1-4; a possible D gene is TRBD1 (6 bases). Germline V gene lookup returns CDR1 MNHEY and CDR2 SMNVEV (reference sequence). Between the trimmed V and J ends, which lost 3 bases and 0 bases, there was a span of 11 bases. This CDR3 comprises 16 residues. CDR3 DNA: TGTGCCAGCAGTTTGATCAGGGGTCCAACTAATGAAAAACTGTTTTTT. This sequence encodes CASSLIRGPTNEKLFF.

The chain combines TRBV7-9 with TRBJ1-4; possibly TRBD1 for D (6 bases). The CDR3 runs to 14 residues. Germline V lookup: CDR1 SEHNR, CDR2 FQNEAQ (reference sequence). Between the trimmed V and J ends, which lost 4 bases and 4 bases, there was a span of 10 bases. The CDR3 loop reads CASSWDTFNEKLFF. CDR3 nucleotides: TGTGCCAGCAGCTGGGACACCTTTAATGAAAAACTGTTTTTT.

This chain links TRBV28 with TRBJ1-1, with D unclear. Trimming removed 3 bases at V and 0 bases at J, with 17 bases between. Per germline, CDR1 MDHEN and CDR2 SYDVKM. The CDR3 is 17 residues long. CDR3 in DNA: TGTGCCAGCAGTTTTAAAATACGACACTCGATGAACACTGAAGCTTTCTTT. The encoded protein is CASSFKIRHSMNTEAFF.

The chain uses TRBV5-5 and TRBJ2-5, with D perhaps TRBD1 (6 bases). Deletions cut 7 bases from V and 5 bases from J, with 18 bases between. The CDR3 is 14 amino acids. Germline V CDR1 and CDR2: SGHKS, YYEKEE (reference sequence). The CDR3 DNA follows: TGTGCCAGCTCGGTTCCAGGGGACGGGGAGACCCAGTACTTC. As protein: CASSVPGDGETQYF.

This clone was seen a handful of times. The V gene is TRBV2, the J gene TRBJ1-5; D is unclear. The CDR3 loop spans 13 amino acids. CDR1 is SNHLY and CDR2 is FYNNEI in the germline V gene. V was trimmed by 2 bases and J by 7 bases, leaving 9 bases between them. The CDR3 DNA reads TGTGCCAGCAGTGAACGCAGATTACAGCCCCAGCATTTT. This gives the protein CASSERRLQPQHF.

This clone was counted once. The rearrangement uses TRBV5-6 and TRBJ2-2, with D possibly matching TRBD1 (6 bases). Trimming left V 0 bases short and J 3 bases short, with 18 bases between. From germline, CDR1 is SGHDT and CDR2 YYEEEE. CDR3 length: 18 residues. CDR3 bases: TGTGCCAGCAGCTTGGTGGGGGCACTAGTTCGAGACACCGGGGAGCTGTTTTTT. It translates to CASSLVGALVRDTGELFF.

The rearrangement links TRBV7-9 to TRBJ1-1, with D perhaps matching TRBD1 (5 bases). V was shortened by 7 bases and J by 2 bases, with 17 bases between the two germline ends. This CDR3 has 15 amino acids. Germline loops: CDR1 SEHNR, CDR2 FQNEAQ (reference sequence). In nucleotides, the CDR3 is TGTGCCAGCACCCTGGCCAGGGCCAGAAACACTGAAGCTTTCTTT. Residues: CASTLARARNTEAFF.

This clone was seen just once. The rearrangement joins TRBV4-1 to TRBJ1-5; TRBD1 matches 7 bases. Germline loops: CDR1 MGHRA, CDR2 YSYEKL. This CDR3 has 15 residues. The J segment lost 4 bases and the V segment lost 4 bases, leaving 7 bases of the junction unmatched. CDR3 DNA: TGCGCCAGCAGCCTATCGACAGGGACAAATCAGCCCCAGCATTTT. This translates into CASSLSTGTNQPQHF.

The rearrangement joins TRBV10-3 to TRBJ1-2; a weak D match, TRBD1 (5 bases). Germline V gene lookup returns CDR1 ENHRY and CDR2 SYGVKD. Trimming stripped 1 base from V and 8 bases from J, with 20 bases between. There are 16 residues in the CDR3. In DNA form, the CDR3 reads TGTGCCATCAGTGAGTACCAGGGCGTGGAGGGATTCGGCTACACCTTC. Its translation is CAISEYQGVEGFGYTF.

This clone came up once. This chain connects TRBV28 to TRBJ1-2; no clear D. Germline values: CDR1 MDHEN, CDR2 SYDVKM. The ends were cut back, 5 bases at V and 4 bases at J, with 14 bases in the middle. This CDR3 region has 14 residues. The CDR3 bases are TGTGCCAGCAGTACCCCCCGGGATTCCTATGGCTACACCTTC. It specifies CASSTPRDSYGYTF.

CDR3 sequence (DNA): TGTGCCAGTAGGAAACTCCCAATCCGGGGTCTGAGGACCGGGGAGCTGTTTTTT. Amino acids: CASRKLPIRGLRTGELFF. J is TRBJ2-2 and V is TRBV19; D may be TRBD2 (5 bases). The CDR3 is 18 residues long. Germline CDR1 and CDR2: LNHDA and SQIVND (reference sequence). V was shortened by 6 bases and J by 5 bases, with 25 bases between the two germline ends.

This clone was detected many times. The chain employs TRBV5-4 and TRBJ2-7; D is perhaps TRBD1 (5 bases). CDR1 SGHNT and CDR2 YYREEE come from the germline V gene (reference sequence). The CDR3 covers 14 residues. Between the trimmed V and J ends, which lost 2 bases and 6 bases, there was a span of 15 bases. CDR3 DNA: TGTGCCAGCAGCTTCGGGCAGGGTCGCGGCGAGCAGTACTTC. Residues: CASSFGQGRGEQYF.

The chain is built from TRBV6-5 and TRBJ2-3; 8 bases fit TRBD1. The CDR3 loop spans 14 amino acids. The V and J ends lost 2 bases and 4 bases, in that order; junction bases with no gene match: 2. From germline, CDR1 is MNHEY and CDR2 SVGAGI. CDR3 amino acids: CASSYDRGADTQYF. CDR3 bases: TGTGCCAGCAGTTACGACAGGGGCGCAGATACGCAGTATTTT.

This clone was seen a few times. The V gene is TRBV7-3, the J gene TRBJ2-2; 11 bases line up with TRBD2. The CDR3 runs to 21 residues. The V gene's germline CDR1 is SGHTA and CDR2 FQGTGA. The V and J ends lost 5 bases and 0 bases, in that order; junction bases with no gene match: 17. The CDR3 sequence is CASSPISLIAGGPPNTGELFF. Here the CDR3 DNA reads TGTGCCAGCAGCCCCATCTCCCTCATAGCGGGAGGGCCTCCGAACACCGGGGAGCTGTTTTTT.

The sample holds a few counts of this clone. The chain uses TRBV7-8 and TRBJ1-1; D gene ambiguous. V was trimmed by 1 base and J by 1 base, leaving 4 bases between them. The germline V gene encodes CDR1 SGHVS and CDR2 FQNEAQ. This CDR3 has 13 residues. The CDR3 here is CASSLGRNTEAFF. The CDR3 region has the DNA TGTGCCAGCAGCTTAGGCAGGAACACTGAAGCTTTCTTT.

The V gene is TRBV7-2, the J gene TRBJ1-4; D call uncertain. V lost 5 bases and J lost 2, with 6 bases in between. The germline gives CDR1 SGHTA, CDR2 FQGNSA. The CDR3 runs 13 residues. In DNA, the CDR3 is TGTGCCAGCAGCCGGTCGACTAATGAAAAACTGTTTTTT. Encoded protein: CASSRSTNEKLFF.

The table lists this clone with a count of one. The rearrangement links TRBV7-2 to TRBJ2-4; TRBD1 aligns across 9 bases. The V and J ends lost 5 bases and 1 base, in that order; junction bases with no gene match: 3. Per germline, CDR1 SGHTA and CDR2 FQGNSA. CDR3 length equals 15 residues. CDR3 nucleotide sequence: TGTGCCAGCAGCCTACAGGGGGCTGCCAAAAACATTCAGTACTTC. The encoded protein is CASSLQGAAKNIQYF.

The sample holds one count of this clone. The chain uses TRBV4-3 and TRBJ2-1; 9 bases are shared with TRBD1. The length of the CDR3 is 16 residues. Germline lookup yields CDR1 LGHNA and CDR2 YSLEER. Germline trimming cut 5 bases from V and 6 bases from J; bases unmatched to any gene: 11. CDR3 DNA: TGCGCCAGCAGCTTGGTAACAGGGGGCGCGGGCAATGAGCAGTTCTTC. The encoded protein is CASSLVTGGAGNEQFF.

This clone was observed a single time. The chain couples TRBV9 to TRBJ1-1; D might be TRBD1 (5 bases). V dropped 3 bases and J dropped 5 bases, with 14 bases sitting between them. CDR1 is SGDLS and CDR2 is YYNGEE in the germline V gene. The CDR3 runs 14 residues. CDR3 bases: TGTGCCAGCAGCGGACCCCAGGGTTGGACTGAAGCTTTCTTT. This gives the protein CASSGPQGWTEAFF.

The sample holds a few counts of this clone. The chain couples TRBV6-5 to TRBJ2-7; D gene ambiguous. With 4 bases removed from V and 8 bases from J, the gap between germline ends came to 12 bases. Germline V gene sequence: CDR1 MNHEY, CDR2 SVGAGI. The CDR3 is made up of 12 amino acids. DNA of the CDR3: TGTGCCAGCAGTTCCCCCTTGCGGAAGCAGTACTTC. Amino acid sequence: CASSSPLRKQYF.

The chain employs TRBV4-3 and TRBJ2-6; 8 bases align to TRBD1. CDR3 length equals 18 residues. The ends lost 2 bases at V and 0 bases at J; junction bases unmatched: 6. From germline, CDR1 is LGHNA and CDR2 YSLEER. The CDR3 DNA is TGCGCCAGCAGCCAACGGGGACAGGCTAACTCTGGGGCCAACGTCCTGACTTTC. Translating gives CASSQRGQANSGANVLTF.

The CDR3 DNA reads as TGCAGCGCGAGCACAGATACGCAGTATTTT. It is translated as CSASTDTQYF. The chain combines TRBV29-1 with TRBJ2-3; D gene ambiguous. Germline loops: CDR1 SQVTM, CDR2 ANQGSEA. The CDR3 runs to 10 residues. With 7 bases removed from V and 0 bases from J, the gap between germline ends came to 2 bases.

Of note for this clone: Sequence at one end of the junction differs from germline and may be a read error. The chain couples TRBV6-5 to TRBJ1-6; no definite D call. Germline V gene data show CDR1 as MNHEY and CDR2 as SVGAGI. The CDR3 is 14 residues long. DNA for the CDR3: TGTGCCAGCAGTTACTCCATGCAGCGTTCACCCCCCCACTTT. Translating gives CASSYSMQRSPPHF.